Below are 11 T cell receptor beta chains sequenced from a single sample in a study of blood T cells in healthy people across ages. It was with a sample-barcoded 5' primer and a J-beta primer mix that a second PCR of about 6 to 12 cycles was run. TCRdb re-called the 5' RACE reads with MiXCR, one entry per CDR3 protein. The sample holds approximately 780,000 distinct CDR3 sequences; roughly 25% are singletons and the top ten take 2.5% to 3.5%. This sample also appeared in a second study, on T cells of mothers and their children.

Sequenced sample: blood. The receptors originated from a boy aged 5-17 years in good health.

J is TRBJ2-1 and V is TRBV3-1; 11 positions agree with TRBD2. The length of the CDR3 is 14 residues. The V gene's germline CDR1 is LGHDT and CDR2 YNNKEL (reference sequence). The V segment lost 4 bases and the J segment 8 bases; nucleotides outside the gene matches: 4. The CDR3 protein is CASSLAGGWHEQFF. CDR3 bases: TGTGCCAGCAGCCTAGCGGGGGGGTGGCATGAGCAGTTCTTC.

V usage is TRBV4-2 and J usage is TRBJ2-3; 8 bases match TRBD1. CDR1 and CDR2 (germline): LGHNA, YNFKEQ. The ends lost 4 bases at V and 4 bases at J; junction bases unmatched: 7. The CDR3 length is 15 residues. Here the CDR3 DNA reads TGTGCCAGCAGCCCCGGGGAACAGGGGGCAGATACGCAGTATTTT. Translating gives CASSPGEQGADTQYF.

The gene calls are TRBV20-1 and TRBJ2-5; the match to TRBD1 covers 9 bases. The germline V gene has CDR1 DFQATT and CDR2 SNEGSKA (reference sequence). V shed 6 bases and J 3 bases; nucleotides not matched to a gene: 5. This CDR3 is 13 amino acids long. Here the CDR3 reads CSARGQGKETQYF. The CDR3 DNA reads TGCAGTGCCCGGGGACAGGGAAAAGAGACCCAGTACTTC.

This chain uses TRBV29-1 with TRBJ2-1; D might be TRBD2 (6 bases). The J call may be in error: the DNA end matches TRBJ2-5 better. Germline lookup yields CDR1 SQVTM and CDR2 ANQGSEA. The CDR3 sequence is 13 residues long. DNA of the CDR3: TGCAGCGTTGATGGTGAGGGGAGGGAGACCCAGTACTTC. This translates into CSVDGEGRETQYF.

In its sample, this clonotype was seen a few times. V is TRBV7-3 and J is TRBJ2-1, with a tentative D call TRBD2 (6 bases). Trimming removed 2 bases at V and 7 bases at J, with 12 bases between. Looked up from germline, CDR1 is SGHTA and CDR2 is FQGTGA. This CDR3 spans 14 amino acids. In DNA form, the CDR3 reads TGTGCCAGCAGCTTAGTGGGGACTGCGAATGAGCAGTTCTTC. Its protein is CASSLVGTANEQFF.

This sequence joins TRBV6-1 and TRBJ2-1, with D possibly matching TRBD1 (6 bases). Germline loops: CDR1 MNHNS, CDR2 SASEGT. V lost 6 bases and J 14 bases, leaving 17 bases between the germline ends. The CDR3 covers 12 residues. The CDR3 nucleotides are TGTGCCAGCAGGGTAGACAGGATGAGGAAGTTCTTC. Translated: CASRVDRMRKFF.

In regard to this clonotype: Its ends do not fully match the called genes, so a read error is possible. This chain connects TRBV7-6 to TRBJ1-1, with a weak D call TRBD1 (6 bases). The length of the CDR3 is 15 residues. Germline V gene sequence: CDR1 SGHVS, CDR2 FNYEAQ. The CDR3 protein is CAGSSNPGGGTEASF. Written as DNA, the CDR3 is TGTGCCGGCAGCTCCAACCCGGGGGGCGGCACTGAAGCTTCCTTT. The full variable domain, its missing parts supplied by reference TRBV7-6 and TRBJ1-1, is GAGVSQSPRYKVTKRGQDVALRCDPISGHVSLYWYRQALGQGPEFLTYFNYEAQQDKSGLPNDRFSAERPEGSISTLTIQRTEQRDSAMYRCAGSSNPGGGTEASFGQGTRLTVV.

This clonotype was detected a few times. The chain employs TRBV6-1 and TRBJ2-5; perhaps TRBD1 as D (5 bases). V was shortened by 3 bases and J by 3 bases, with 11 bases between the two germline ends. The germline gives CDR1 MNHNS, CDR2 SASEGT. This CDR3 contains 14 residues. The CDR3 nucleotides are TGTGCCAGCAGTGAGGCTTTAGGGGAAGAGACCCAGTACTTC. Residues: CASSEALGEETQYF.

CDR3: CASSARSGETQYF. In DNA form, the CDR3 reads TGCGCCAGCAGCGCGAGAAGTGGGGAGACCCAGTACTTC. V usage is TRBV5-1 and J usage is TRBJ2-5; no clear D gene. Trimming removed 4 bases at V and 5 bases at J, with 12 bases between. The CDR3 runs to 13 residues. Per germline, CDR1 SGHRS and CDR2 YFSETQ.

The V and J genes are TRBV20-1 and TRBJ2-5; 8 bases line up with TRBD2. Near its end, the DNA agrees better with TRBJ2-1, so the J call may be wrong. This CDR3 is built from 14 residues. Per the germline V gene, CDR1 is DFQATT and CDR2 is SNEGSKA (reference sequence). Here the CDR3 reads CSARGGTTMNEQFF. In DNA form, the CDR3 reads TGCAGTGCCCGCGGGGGGACCACTATGAATGAGCAGTTCTTC.

This sequence joins TRBV6-1 and TRBJ2-5; 9 nucleotides line up with TRBD1. This CDR3 comprises 17 residues. The trim removed 6 bases at V and 1 base at J, leaving 12 bases unmatched. CDR1 and CDR2 from the germline V gene are MNHNS and SASEGT. The CDR3 here is CASRSGQGATFQETQYF. CDR3 sequence (DNA): TGTGCCAGCAGGTCGGGACAGGGCGCTACCTTCCAAGAGACCCAGTACTTC.